Following are 27 T cell receptor beta chains from one sample sequenced in a study of response to subunit inactivated influenza vaccine. TCRdb passed the RT-PCR reads through MiXCR, listing each CDR3 protein once. The data contain 500,000 to 550,000 distinct CDR3 sequences, under 25% of them singletons. The data also belong to a second study, concerning T cells expressing NK-cell markers. From that paper: What made the TCR beta cDNA was 5'RACE template switching with UMIs.

The sequencing used CD4+ T cells sorted from PBMCs, collected roughly 13 days after vaccination. The receptors here all came from a man in his fifties who received an inactivated influenza vaccine.

This clonotype came up a few times. J is TRBJ2-4 and V is TRBV3-1; no reliable D call. Deletions cut 4 bases from V and 6 bases from J, with 10 bases between. From germline, CDR1 is LGHDT and CDR2 YNNKEL (reference sequence). CDR3 length: 13 amino acids. In DNA form, the CDR3 reads TGTGCCAGCAGCCTACCGGACGGAAACATTCAGTACTTC. Protein: CASSLPDGNIQYF.

The rearrangement uses TRBV12-3 or TRBV12-4 and TRBJ1-1, with TRBD1 matching over 7 bases. The CDR3 is made up of 13 amino acids. Trimming took 4 bases from V and 4 from J; bases not matched to a gene: 3. CDR3 nucleotides: TGTGCCAGCAGTTCCCGGGACAGCACTGAAGCTTTCTTT. Amino acids: CASSSRDSTEAFF.

This chain joins TRBV6-5 and TRBJ2-7; the D is unclear. In germline, CDR1 is MNHEY, CDR2 SVGAGI. Trimming cost V 0 bases and J 5 bases, with 8 bases left between them. CDR3 length: 13 amino acids. The CDR3 DNA is TGTGCCAGCAGTTACTCCGGATGGGACGAGCAGTACTTC. This sequence encodes CASSYSGWDEQYF.

The chain links TRBV5-1 to TRBJ2-2, with TRBD2 identical over 11 bases. The germline gives CDR1 SGHRS, CDR2 YFSETQ. The J segment lost 4 bases and the V segment lost 8 bases, leaving 4 bases of the junction unmatched. The CDR3 consists of 14 residues. CDR3 bases: TGCGCCAGTAACGGACTAGCGGGCACCGGGGAGCTGTTTTTT. It codes for CASNGLAGTGELFF.

This clonotype turned up a few times. This rearrangement joins TRBV2 to TRBJ2-3; D perhaps matches TRBD2 (6 bases). Germline assignment: CDR1 SNHLY and CDR2 FYNNEI. V was cut by 8 bases and J by 2 bases, with 11 bases left in between. The CDR3 length is 13 residues. CDR3 in amino acids: CASVAGTTDTQYF. Written as DNA, the CDR3 is TGTGCCAGCGTGGCGGGAACCACAGATACGCAGTATTTT. Drawing the rest from reference TRBV2 and TRBJ2-3, the complete variable domain is EPEVTQTPSHQVTQMGQEVILRCVPISNHLYFYWYRQILGQKVEFLVSFYNNEISEKSEIFDDQFSVERPDGSNFTLKIRSTKLEDSAMYFCASVAGTTDTQYFGPGTRLTVL.

This clonotype was seen only a few times. V and J are TRBV29-1 and TRBJ1-2; D gene ambiguous. The V gene lost 7 bases and the J gene lost 5 bases, with 14 bases spanning the gap. The CDR3 is made up of 12 amino acids. CDR1 SQVTM and CDR2 ANQGSEA come from the germline V gene. The CDR3 DNA follows: TGCAGCGCCCGGGAGATTAGTTATGGCTACACCTTC. As protein: CSAREISYGYTF. Variable domain in full (rest from reference TRBV29-1 and TRBJ1-2): SAVISQKPSRDICQRGTSLTIQCQVDSQVTMMFWYRQQPGQSLTLIATANQGSEATYESGFVIDKFPISRPNLTFSTLTVSNMSPEDSSIYLCSAREISYGYTFGSGTRLTVV.

This clonotype was seen ten or more times. The chain couples TRBV5-1 to TRBJ2-7, with 7 positions matching TRBD1. Germline values: CDR1 SGHRS, CDR2 YFSETQ. Losses at the gene ends were 2 bases for V and 1 base for J; bases not matched to a gene: 9. The CDR3 covers 16 residues. CDR3 region: CASSFGMGQISYEQYF. As DNA, the CDR3 is TGCGCCAGCAGCTTTGGGATGGGACAGATATCCTACGAGCAGTACTTC.

This clonotype was picked up a small number of times. This sequence joins TRBV10-3 and TRBJ2-7; perhaps TRBD1 as D (7 bases). This CDR3 spans 14 amino acids. V lost 3 bases and J lost 6, with 15 bases in between. Looked up from germline, CDR1 is ENHRY and CDR2 is SYGVKD. CDR3 nucleotides: TGTGCCATCAGTGAACGAGACAGGGACTCCGAGCAGTACTTC. Its protein product is CAISERDRDSEQYF.

The chain uses TRBV7-3 and TRBJ2-2; D ambiguous. Deletions cut 5 bases from V and 7 bases from J, with 11 bases between. The CDR3 contains 13 residues. The germline CDR1 and CDR2 sequences are SGHTA and FQGTGA. DNA of the CDR3: TGTGCCAGCAGCGCCGGACCCTTCGGGGAGCTGTTTTTT. Amino acid sequence: CASSAGPFGELFF.

In this sample, this clonotype turned up many times. The chain employs TRBV3-1 and TRBJ1-2; 11 bases agree with TRBD1. This CDR3 spans 12 amino acids. Trimming removed 7 bases from V and 8 bases from J; junction bases left unmatched: 3. Germline V gene data show CDR1 as LGHDT and CDR2 as YNNKEL (reference sequence). CDR3: CASKGQGGGYTF. As DNA, the CDR3 is TGTGCCAGCAAGGGACAGGGGGGAGGCTACACCTTC.

In its sample, this clonotype was seen many times. J is TRBJ2-5 and V is TRBV20-1; D is uncertain. Trimming left V 6 bases short and J 9 bases short, with 14 bases between. This CDR3 has 11 amino acids. Germline assignment: CDR1 DFQATT and CDR2 SNEGSKA (reference sequence). The CDR3: CSALTRMSQYF. CDR3 DNA: TGCAGTGCACTTACGCGGATGTCCCAGTACTTC.

The chain has TRBV27 and TRBJ1-2; a weak D match, TRBD1 (5 bases). CDR1 is MNHEY, CDR2 SMNVEV, per germline (reference sequence). The CDR3 loop spans 13 amino acids. V was shortened by 5 bases and J by 8 bases, with 15 bases between the two germline ends. DNA of the CDR3: TGTGCCAGCAGTCCCCTCGATTCAGGGGGCTACACCTTC. Translating gives CASSPLDSGGYTF.

The J gene is TRBJ2-7, the V gene TRBV28, with D maybe TRBD1 (6 bases). CDR3 length: 11 amino acids. With 6 bases removed from V and 11 bases from J, the gap between germline ends came to 14 bases. Germline V gene data show CDR1 as MDHEN and CDR2 as SYDVKM. The CDR3 protein is CASSSQGREYF. CDR3 DNA sequence: TGTGCCAGCAGCTCCCAGGGGCGGGAGTACTTC.

The chain links TRBV6-1 to TRBJ1-4; D gene uncertain. CDR3 length equals 13 residues. V dropped 7 bases and J dropped 7 bases, with 13 bases sitting between them. Germline assignment: CDR1 MNHNS and CDR2 SASEGT. The CDR3 DNA is TGTGCCAGCATGGCGGGTGGAGTTGAAAAACTGTTTTTT. Its protein product is CASMAGGVEKLFF.

This clonotype turned up a few times. J is TRBJ2-7 and V is TRBV7-9; no definite D call. Germline assignment: CDR1 SEHNR and CDR2 FQNEAQ (reference sequence). The CDR3 covers 13 residues. V was pared by 5 bases and J by 2 bases, with 10 bases between. The CDR3 DNA follows: TGTGCCAGCAGCACCTCGGGTGCCTACGAGCAGTACTTC. This translates into CASSTSGAYEQYF.

The chain uses TRBV5-1 and TRBJ1-1; possibly TRBD1 for D (6 bases). In germline, CDR1 is SGHRS, CDR2 YFSETQ. There are 15 residues in the CDR3. The V end was cut by 1 base, the J end by 4 bases, with 14 bases between. The CDR3 coding sequence is TGCGCCAGCAGCTTGCGTCAGGGGAGGCTCACTGAAGCTTTCTTT. Encoded protein: CASSLRQGRLTEAFF.

The chain links TRBV28 to TRBJ2-6, with D possibly matching TRBD1 (5 bases). Deletions cut 5 bases from V and 0 bases from J, with 11 bases between. Germline assignment: CDR1 MDHEN and CDR2 SYDVKM. The CDR3 length is 16 residues. The CDR3 is CASSRQWSSGANVLTF. The DNA for the CDR3 is TGTGCCAGCAGTCGACAGTGGAGCTCTGGGGCCAACGTCCTGACTTTC.

The J gene is TRBJ2-3, the V gene TRBV11-3, with 9 bases aligning to TRBD1. Germline V lookup: CDR1 SGHNT, CDR2 YENEEA. The ends lost 4 bases at V and 1 base at J; junction bases unmatched: 9. The CDR3 consists of 17 residues. This CDR3 reads CASSSGTGKAGTDTQYF. Written as DNA, the CDR3 is TGTGCCAGCAGCTCCGGGACAGGGAAGGCGGGCACAGATACGCAGTATTTT.

Ten or more counts support this clonotype. The chain has TRBV29-1 and TRBJ2-3; D perhaps matches TRBD2 (5 bases). V was trimmed by 6 bases and J by 8 bases, leaving 21 bases between them. Germline CDR1 reads SQVTM; CDR2 reads ANQGSEA. CDR3 size: 14 residues. In DNA, the CDR3 is TGCAGCGTGAGAGCGGTTTTCCCCGCCCCTACGCAGTATTTT. Amino acid sequence: CSVRAVFPAPTQYF.

This clonotype was observed a handful of times. The gene calls are TRBV6-2 or TRBV6-3 and TRBJ2-7; possible D gene TRBD1, 6 bases. The CDR3 spans 19 residues. Trimming took 0 bases from V and 0 from J, leaving 21 bases between them. Germline CDR1 is MNHEY and CDR2 is SVGEGT. The CDR3 region is CASSYSIRTDLGASYEQYF. The DNA of the CDR3 is TGTGCCAGCAGTTACTCGATAAGGACAGACTTAGGGGCCTCCTACGAGCAGTACTTC.

This clonotype was found a few times. The gene calls are TRBV7-8 and TRBJ2-3, with D perhaps matching TRBD2 (5 bases). CDR3 size: 15 residues. The germline V gene encodes CDR1 SGHVS and CDR2 FQNEAQ. V lost 5 bases and J 6 bases, leaving 18 bases between the germline ends. The CDR3 sequence: CASSPIGGLSDTQYF. The CDR3 DNA follows: TGTGCCAGCAGCCCGATTGGAGGCTTATCCGATACGCAGTATTTT.

This clonotype was observed a handful of times. This sequence joins TRBV7-6 and TRBJ2-3, with 12 bases identical to TRBD2. With V trimmed by 5 bases and J by 5 bases, 11 bases remained unmatched. Germline loops: CDR1 SGHVS, CDR2 FNYEAQ. This CDR3 spans 17 amino acids. The CDR3 sequence is CASSTRASGRAVDTQYF. The DNA for the CDR3 is TGTGCCAGCAGCACCCGGGCTAGCGGGAGGGCCGTAGATACGCAGTATTTT. The variable domain in full, completed from reference TRBV7-6 and TRBJ2-3, reads GAGVSQSPRYKVTKRGQDVALRCDPISGHVSLYWYRQALGQGPEFLTYFNYEAQQDKSGLPNDRFSAERPEGSISTLTIQRTEQRDSAMYRCASSTRASGRAVDTQYFGPGTRLTVL.

This clonotype came up many times. The chain uses TRBV28 and TRBJ2-3; D might be TRBD1 (5 bases). V was trimmed by 6 bases and J by 0 bases, leaving 13 bases between them. This CDR3 is 15 amino acids long. Germline CDR1 reads MDHEN; CDR2 reads SYDVKM. CDR3 coding DNA: TGTGCCAGCAGATACAGGACCTCTAGCACAGATACGCAGTATTTT. Translation: CASRYRTSSTDTQYF.

The gene calls are TRBV6-5 and TRBJ2-7; TRBD2 is a possible D gene (7 bases). Germline assignment: CDR1 MNHEY and CDR2 SVGAGI. V lost 7 bases and J lost 2, with 21 bases in between. The CDR3 length is 16 residues. The CDR3 reads CASTKTRGGGTYEQYF. The CDR3 nucleotides read TGTGCCAGCACCAAAACCCGAGGGGGGGGCACCTACGAGCAGTACTTC.

This clonotype was observed a handful of times. Relative to the germline gene, one junction end is altered; a read error may explain this. The chain uses TRBV3-1 and TRBJ2-3, with D possibly TRBD1 on 5 matching bases. There are 13 residues in the CDR3. Per germline, CDR1 LGHDT and CDR2 YNNKEL (reference sequence). CDR3: CASSEDRIDTQYF. The CDR3 DNA sequence: TGTGCCAGCAGCGAAGACAGAATAGATACGCAGTATTTT.

The V call is TRBV19, the J call TRBJ2-7, with D uncertain. The germline CDR1 and CDR2 sequences are LNHDA and SQIVND (reference sequence). V was pared by 3 bases and J by 2 bases, with 8 bases between. The CDR3 contains 13 residues. CDR3 amino acids: CASSMQDPYEQYF. CDR3 bases: TGTGCCAGTAGTATGCAGGACCCCTACGAGCAGTACTTC.

The genes are TRBV4-3 and TRBJ2-4; possibly TRBD1 for D (5 bases). Per germline, CDR1 LGHNA and CDR2 YSLEER. V lost 1 base, J lost 0 bases, and 16 bases lay in between. The CDR3 has 18 amino acids. The CDR3 is CASSQGPTVPGAKNIQYF. The CDR3 DNA reads as TGCGCCAGCAGCCAAGGCCCGACAGTCCCCGGAGCCAAAAACATTCAGTACTTC.